Presented here are 26 T cell receptor beta chains from one specimen sequenced in a study of cytomegalovirus exposure and HLA in healthy donors. In the PCR, 60 Vbeta and 13 Jbeta primers were used. Sequenced by immunoSEQ multiplex PCR; TCRdb stores in-frame clones only, minus some. Of 63,000 or so clones listed, around 72% are singletons. The sample consisted of PBMCs. The receptors shown here come from a woman aged 30 to 39 in good health and CMV-seropositive.

The chain uses TRBV2 and TRBJ1-1, with TRBD1 identical over 7 bases. Germline V CDR1 and CDR2: SNHLY, FYNNEI. With V trimmed by 7 bases and J by 1 base, 6 bases remained unmatched. The CDR3 loop spans 14 amino acids. DNA for the CDR3: TGTGCCAGCACTGACAGGGTGGGGAACACTGAAGCTTTCTTT. Its protein product is CASTDRVGNTEAFF.

This chain links TRBV7-8 with TRBJ2-7; 11 nucleotides line up with TRBD2. CDR1 is SGHVS and CDR2 is FQNEAQ in the germline V gene. After removal of 2 bases from V and 4 bases from J, the junction contained 13 bases not matched to a gene. CDR3 length equals 18 residues. CDR3 in amino acids: CASSLRKVTSGKKYEQYF. CDR3 sequence (DNA): TGTGCCAGCAGCTTACGGAAAGTGACTAGCGGGAAAAAATACGAGCAGTACTTC.

This clone was found once. The chain recombines TRBV27 with TRBJ1-1; D is perhaps TRBD1 (6 bases). The germline V gene encodes CDR1 MNHEY and CDR2 SMNVEV (reference sequence). With 4 bases removed from V and 4 bases from J, the gap between germline ends came to 16 bases. CDR3 length equals 15 residues. Written as DNA, the CDR3 is TGTGCCAGCAGTTCCCGAGTACAGGGTATCACTGAAGCTTTCTTT. This codes for CASSSRVQGITEAFF.

V is TRBV30 and J is TRBJ2-7; the match to TRBD2 covers 8 bases. Per the germline V gene, CDR1 is GTSNPN and CDR2 is SVGIG (reference sequence). The CDR3 has 13 amino acids. Trimming removed 5 bases from V and 6 bases from J; junction bases left unmatched: 9. CDR3 nucleotides: TGTGCCTGGGCCTCAAGCGGGAGAAGCGAGCAGTACTTC. Translated: CAWASSGRSEQYF.

The V call is TRBV11-2, the J call TRBJ2-1; TRBD2 aligns across 10 bases. Germline CDR1 SGHAT, CDR2 FQNNGV. Trimming at V came to 2 bases and at J to 3 bases, leaving 4 bases not matched to a gene. This CDR3 spans 16 amino acids. For the CDR3, the DNA is TGTGCCAGCAGCTTATCTAGGACTAGCGGCTACAATGAGCAGTTCTTC. Translating it yields CASSLSRTSGYNEQFF.

CDR3 DNA: TGTGCCAGCAGTCCGACTAGCGGGAGGGGGGGGACCTACGAGCAGTACTTC. Translated, it gives CASSPTSGRGGTYEQYF. The chain joins TRBV27 to TRBJ2-7; 14 bases are shared with TRBD2. The V gene end was trimmed by 5 bases and the J gene end by 2 bases; junction bases not matched to a gene: 8. Germline lookup yields CDR1 MNHEY and CDR2 SMNVEV (reference sequence). The CDR3 spans 17 residues.

This clone was seen only a few times. The chain carries TRBV4-2 and TRBJ1-5; TRBD1 agrees at 8 bases. Per germline, CDR1 LGHNA and CDR2 YNFKEQ. The J segment lost 5 bases and the V segment lost 4 bases, leaving 13 bases of the junction unmatched. CDR3 length: 17 amino acids. This CDR3 reads CASSPSRGRGSDQPQHF. The CDR3 region has the DNA TGTGCCAGCAGCCCGTCCAGGGGGCGCGGATCGGATCAGCCCCAGCATTTT.

The V call is TRBV19, the J call TRBJ1-1, with unresolved D. The CDR3 sequence is 14 residues long. Trimming removed 6 bases from V and 1 base from J, with 12 bases in between. Germline V gene sequence: CDR1 LNHDA, CDR2 SQIVND (reference sequence). CDR3 sequence reads: CASRLGGKNTEAFF. CDR3 DNA sequence: TGTGCCAGTAGGCTCGGCGGAAAGAACACTGAAGCTTTCTTT.

This clone was observed a handful of times. The gene calls are TRBV6-5 and TRBJ2-7; D gene ambiguous. There are 14 residues in the CDR3. The germline V and J ends were trimmed by 4 bases and 6 bases, with 16 bases remaining between them. Germline loops: CDR1 MNHEY, CDR2 SVGAGI. CDR3 protein: CASSSLTGSGEQYF. Here the CDR3 DNA reads TGTGCCAGCAGTTCGCTGACTGGGTCGGGCGAGCAGTACTTC.

This clone has just a few counts. The gene calls are TRBV6-6 and TRBJ1-5; 7 bases fit TRBD1. The CDR3 loop spans 14 amino acids. The germline gives CDR1 MNHNY, CDR2 SVGAGI (reference sequence). Trimming cost V 11 bases and J 2 bases; bases outside gene matches: 9. CDR3 amino acids: CAGSTGSGNQPQHF. CDR3 nucleotide sequence: TGTGCCGGGTCGACAGGGTCGGGCAATCAGCCCCAGCATTTT.

The V and J genes are TRBV28 and TRBJ2-3; tentative D call: TRBD2 (6 bases). Germline V lookup: CDR1 MDHEN, CDR2 SYDVKM. Trimming removed 2 bases at V and 1 base at J, with 19 bases between. The CDR3 consists of 18 residues. The CDR3: CASSLTDGGIERTDTQYF. CDR3 nucleotide sequence: TGTGCCAGCAGTTTAACGGACGGGGGTATTGAGCGCACAGATACGCAGTATTTT.

The CDR3 loop reads CASSPGTRSHEQYF. The CDR3 nucleotides are TGTGCCAGCAGTCCGGGGACTAGGAGCCACGAGCAGTACTTC. The J gene is TRBJ2-7, the V gene TRBV6-5; 8 nucleotides align to TRBD2. Trimming cost V 5 bases and J 5 bases; bases outside gene matches: 8. Germline V gene sequence: CDR1 MNHEY, CDR2 SVGAGI. The CDR3 loop spans 14 amino acids.

The V and J genes are TRBV30 and TRBJ1-1; D may be TRBD1 (6 bases). The length of the CDR3 is 13 residues. V lost 7 bases and J 3 bases, leaving 15 bases between the germline ends. Germline values: CDR1 GTSNPN, CDR2 SVGIG (reference sequence). The CDR3 bases are TGTGCCTACGGGACATTAGGGGACACTGAAGCTTTCTTT. It translates to CAYGTLGDTEAFF.

The chain is built from TRBV4-3 and TRBJ2-7, with TRBD2 as a possible D gene (5 bases). Germline lookup yields CDR1 LGHNA and CDR2 YSLEER. Trimming stripped 3 bases from V and 4 bases from J, with 13 bases between. The CDR3 runs to 14 residues. The CDR3 sequence is CASSHAGGGYEQYF. CDR3 sequence (DNA): TGCGCCAGCAGCCATGCAGGAGGTGGTTACGAGCAGTACTTC.

The chain recombines TRBV19 with TRBJ2-2; D is possibly TRBD2 (6 bases). The ends were cut back, 5 bases at V and 3 bases at J, with 19 bases in the middle. The CDR3 is 17 residues long. Germline loops: CDR1 LNHDA, CDR2 SQIVND (reference sequence). The CDR3 DNA sequence: TGTGCCAGTAGTCCAAGCCGCGCGACGGGGGACACCGGGGAGCTGTTTTTT. It yields the protein CASSPSRATGDTGELFF. The whole variable domain, remainder taken from reference TRBV19 and TRBJ2-2, is DGGITQSPKYLFRKEGQNVTLSCEQNLNHDAMYWYRQDPGQGLRLIYYSQIVNDFQKGDIAEGYSVSREKKESFPLTVTSAQKNPTAFYLCASSPSRATGDTGELFFGEGSRLTVL.

This clone was recorded once. The chain couples TRBV2 to TRBJ2-7; 7 bases are a match to TRBD2. With 6 bases clipped from V and 2 bases from J, the junction kept 7 bases outside the gene matches. This CDR3 spans 14 amino acids. CDR1 is SNHLY, CDR2 FYNNEI, per germline. Here the CDR3 DNA reads TGTGCCAGCAGGATGGGGAGCGGGACCTACGAGCAGTACTTC. This gives the protein CASRMGSGTYEQYF.

V and J are TRBV7-9 and TRBJ1-1, with D uncertain. V dropped 3 bases and J dropped 1 base, with 9 bases sitting between them. Germline V CDR1 and CDR2: SEHNR, FQNEAQ (reference sequence). CDR3 size: 14 residues. The chain's CDR3 is CASSFLGGNTEAFF. The CDR3 DNA sequence: TGTGCCAGCAGCTTCTTGGGAGGGAACACTGAAGCTTTCTTT. Supplemented by reference TRBV7-9 and TRBJ1-1, the full variable domain reads DTGVSQNPRHKITKRGQNVTFRCDPISEHNRLYWYRQTLGQGPEFLTYFQNEAQLEKSRLLSDRFSAERPKGSFSTLEIQRTEQGDSAMYLCASSFLGGNTEAFFGQGTRLTVV.

The chain links TRBV9 to TRBJ2-2; D gene unclear. The V gene lost 4 bases and the J gene lost 0 bases, with 16 bases spanning the gap. CDR3 size: 17 residues. Germline V CDR1 and CDR2: SGDLS, YYNGEE. The CDR3 reads CASSPRRQAPNTGELFF. The CDR3 coding sequence is TGTGCCAGCAGCCCCCGACGGCAGGCGCCGAACACCGGGGAGCTGTTTTTT. The variable domain in full, with the rest retrieved from reference TRBV9 and TRBJ2-2, is DSGVTQTPKHLITATGQRVTLRCSPRSGDLSVYWYQQSLDQGLQFLIQYYNGEERAKGNILERFSAQQFPDLHSELNLSSLELGDSALYFCASSPRRQAPNTGELFFGEGSRLTVL.

This sequence joins TRBV28 and TRBJ2-1, with a weak D call TRBD2 (6 bases). The CDR3 length is 15 residues. Trimming took 10 bases from V and 2 from J, leaving 18 bases between them. Germline lookup yields CDR1 MDHEN and CDR2 SYDVKM. CDR3 sequence reads: CATESGVQTYNEQFF. The CDR3 DNA reads TGTGCCACCGAGTCGGGAGTTCAAACCTACAATGAGCAGTTCTTC. Drawing the rest from reference TRBV28 and TRBJ2-1, the complete variable domain is DVKVTQSSRYLVKRTGEKVFLECVQDMDHENMFWYRQDPGLGLRLIYFSYDVKMKEKGDIPEGYSVSREKKERFSLILESASTNQTSMYLCATESGVQTYNEQFFGPGTRLTVL.

J is TRBJ2-3 and V is TRBV5-4, with TRBD2 matching 8 bases. V shed 1 base and J 2 bases; nucleotides not matched to a gene: 12. CDR3 size: 18 residues. CDR1 and CDR2 (germline): SGHNT, YYREEE (reference sequence). This chain's CDR3 is CASSLKVLGLAVTDTQYF. For the CDR3, the DNA is TGTGCCAGCAGCTTGAAGGTTCTAGGACTAGCTGTCACAGATACGCAGTATTTT.

The chain links TRBV6-5 to TRBJ2-5, with TRBD2 as a possible D gene (5 bases). Germline V lookup: CDR1 MNHEY, CDR2 SVGAGI. This CDR3 is built from 14 residues. V was trimmed by 6 bases and J by 11 bases, leaving 22 bases between them. The CDR3 DNA is TGTGCCAGCAGATCCCCCCCGCCGGGGTGGAGACAGTACTTC. Amino acids: CASRSPPPGWRQYF.

The chain couples TRBV30 to TRBJ2-7; TRBD2 agrees at 8 bases. J gave up 0 bases and V 0 bases, and 7 bases lay outside the gene matches. Germline V lookup: CDR1 GTSNPN, CDR2 SVGIG (reference sequence). The CDR3 sequence is 16 residues long. The CDR3 loop reads CAWSVRSSGSSYEQYF. The CDR3 DNA follows: TGTGCCTGGAGTGTACGATCGAGCGGGAGCTCCTACGAGCAGTACTTC.

This clone was observed a single time. The V call is TRBV5-6, the J call TRBJ2-3; 7 bases match TRBD1. Per germline, CDR1 SGHDT and CDR2 YYEEEE. The V gene end was trimmed by 2 bases and the J gene end by 0 bases; junction bases not matched to a gene: 6. The CDR3 runs to 16 residues. The CDR3 coding sequence is TGTGCCAGCAGCTTAACAGGGGAGACTAGCACAGATACGCAGTATTTT. This gives the protein CASSLTGETSTDTQYF.

This clone was detected once. The chain uses TRBV19 and TRBJ1-2; 10 bases match TRBD1. The CDR3 is made up of 16 amino acids. The V gene end was trimmed by 5 bases and the J gene end by 8 bases; junction bases not matched to a gene: 14. CDR1 and CDR2 (germline): LNHDA, SQIVND (reference sequence). The CDR3 reads CASSRAPGQGFGGYTF. CDR3 in DNA: TGTGCCAGTAGTCGGGCCCCGGGACAGGGGTTCGGCGGCTACACCTTC.

The V call is TRBV19, the J call TRBJ2-4; D might be TRBD1 (7 bases). V lost 0 bases, J lost 3 bases, and 12 bases lay in between. The germline gives CDR1 LNHDA, CDR2 SQIVND (reference sequence). This CDR3 has 16 amino acids. The CDR3: CASSIDRGAGKNIQYF. The CDR3 nucleotides read TGTGCCAGTAGTATAGACAGGGGGGCCGGCAAAAACATTCAGTACTTC. Full variable domain (remainder filled in from reference TRBV19 and TRBJ2-4): DGGITQSPKYLFRKEGQNVTLSCEQNLNHDAMYWYRQDPGQGLRLIYYSQIVNDFQKGDIAEGYSVSREKKESFPLTVTSAQKNPTAFYLCASSIDRGAGKNIQYFGAGTRLSVL.

This clone was counted only a few times. V is TRBV19 and J is TRBJ1-1; D perhaps matches TRBD1 (5 bases). With 1 base removed from V and 4 bases from J, the gap between germline ends came to 13 bases. In germline, CDR1 is LNHDA, CDR2 SQIVND (reference sequence). The CDR3 has 15 residues. The CDR3 region is CASSIAEGISTEAFF. The CDR3 DNA is TGTGCCAGTAGTATAGCGGAGGGGATCAGCACTGAAGCTTTCTTT.